A single sample gave rise to the 11 T cell receptor beta chains below, sequenced in a study of identical twins (dated by TCRdb to 2016 to 2017). Library preparation employed 5' RACE. This sample was sequenced with an Illumina HiSeq 2000. TCRdb reprocessing: public reads trimmed at Q25 with fastp, clones called with MiXCR, in-frame beta chains kept. Each record represents a unique CDR3 protein, reported with the most common genes and DNA among its rows. This sample is represented by 450,000 or so distinct CDR3 sequences; approximately 25% of them were singletons. Of the sample, about 3% falls within the top ten clones. These data are also associated with another study on T cells expressing NK-cell markers.

The source material was CD4+ T cells sorted from blood. The receptor source for this set is a woman aged 18-35 years in good health.

A few counts support this clonotype. This chain joins TRBV5-5 and TRBJ2-7; D call uncertain. This CDR3 has 15 amino acids. Trimming pared 2 bases from V and 0 bases from J, leaving 12 bases between. Germline loops: CDR1 SGHKS, CDR2 YYEKEE (reference sequence). The CDR3 sequence is CASSFRSVSSYEQYF. The CDR3 nucleotides are TGTGCCAGCAGCTTCCGGAGCGTTAGCTCCTACGAGCAGTACTTC.

This rearrangement joins TRBV6-5 to TRBJ2-1, with D hard to call. The CDR3 is made up of 15 amino acids. The germline V gene has CDR1 MNHEY and CDR2 SVGAGI. Trimming stripped 0 bases from V and 12 bases from J, with 18 bases between. The CDR3 DNA is TGTGCCAGCAGTTACTCGGTCGGTGTTTGGTACGTGCAGTTCTTC. It is translated as CASSYSVGVWYVQFF.

This clonotype was counted ten times or more. The V and J genes are TRBV11-3 and TRBJ2-3; no reliable D call. V lost 0 bases and J 3 bases, leaving 13 bases between the germline ends. Germline V gene data show CDR1 as SGHNT and CDR2 as YENEEA. This CDR3 region has 16 residues. The CDR3 spells CASSLDLRLMTDTQYF. CDR3 coding DNA: TGTGCCAGCAGCTTAGATCTCAGGCTGATGACAGATACGCAGTATTTT.

This clonotype was seen more than once but under ten times. The CDR3 protein is CASSFMAGRGDTEAFF. CDR3 DNA sequence: TGTGCCAGCAGTTTTATGGCAGGGCGGGGTGACACTGAAGCTTTCTTT. The chain is built from TRBV12-3 or TRBV12-4 and TRBJ1-1; D is possibly TRBD1 (5 bases). This CDR3 contains 16 residues. Trimming took off 3 bases at V and 3 bases at J, with 17 bases between the two ends.

The chain has TRBV12-3 or TRBV12-4 and TRBJ1-2, with 12 bases aligning to TRBD1. Trimming took 6 bases from V and 8 from J; bases not matched to a gene: 7. The CDR3 length is 14 residues. This chain's CDR3 is CASSQGQGAVGYTF. In nucleotides, the CDR3 is TGTGCCAGCAGCCAGGGACAGGGGGCAGTGGGCTACACCTTC.

In its sample, this clonotype was seen many times. The V gene is TRBV7-2, the J gene TRBJ1-2, with D perhaps TRBD1 (5 bases). The germline V gene encodes CDR1 SGHTA and CDR2 FQGNSA. V lost 5 bases, J lost 4 bases, and 11 bases lay in between. The CDR3 is 13 residues long. CDR3 DNA sequence: TGTGCCAGCAGCCCCGGGACGGCCTATGGCTACACCTTC. Its protein is CASSPGTAYGYTF.

This clonotype was seen many times. This chain uses TRBV5-1 with TRBJ2-4; D perhaps matches TRBD1 (6 bases). Germline loops: CDR1 SGHRS, CDR2 YFSETQ. This CDR3 is built from 14 residues. V gave up 4 bases and J gave up 8 bases, with 16 bases separating them. The CDR3 region has the DNA TGCGCCAGCAGCCGACAGGCCCCAGGGGACATTCAGTACTTC. Its translation is CASSRQAPGDIQYF.

This clonotype was observed a few times. V is TRBV13 and J is TRBJ2-1, with D perhaps TRBD1 or TRBD2 (5 bases each). V was trimmed by 5 bases and J by 6 bases, leaving 14 bases between them. CDR1 is PRHDT and CDR2 is FYEKMQ in the germline V gene (reference sequence). The CDR3 is 14 amino acids. CDR3 in amino acids: CASSASWGPNEQFF. In DNA, the CDR3 is TGTGCCAGCAGCGCAAGTTGGGGACCCAATGAGCAGTTCTTC.

In this sample, this clonotype turned up a few times. The V call is TRBV12-3 or TRBV12-4, the J call TRBJ2-2, with D hard to call. The CDR3 is made up of 16 amino acids. Trimming shortened V by 9 bases and J by 3 bases, and 20 bases separated the two germline ends. CDR3 residues: CARSLPSNGYTGELFF. As DNA, the CDR3 is TGTGCCAGGTCCCTGCCCTCGAACGGCTACACCGGGGAGCTGTTTTTT.

The chain employs TRBV5-1 and TRBJ2-3; TRBD2 might be the D (5 bases). Trimming pared 0 bases from V and 3 bases from J, leaving 8 bases between. CDR1 SGHRS and CDR2 YFSETQ come from the germline V gene. CDR3 size: 14 residues. In DNA form, the CDR3 reads TGCGCCAGCAGCTTGGTCCTAGCAACAGATACGCAGTATTTT. It is translated as CASSLVLATDTQYF.

The chain links TRBV20-1 to TRBJ2-3; D possibly uses TRBD1 or TRBD2 (5 bases each). This CDR3 has 14 amino acids. Germline CDR1 DFQATT, CDR2 SNEGSKA (reference sequence). V lost 1 base, J lost 2 bases, and 10 bases lay in between. The CDR3 sequence: CSARVTGATDTQYF. The CDR3 DNA reads as TGCAGTGCTAGAGTCACCGGGGCCACAGATACGCAGTATTTT.